A selection of T cell receptor beta chains follows, all from one sample in a study of cytomegalovirus exposure and HLA in healthy donors. The assay was immunoSEQ multiplex PCR, and TCRdb's table has in-frame clones only and misses some. The top ten hold 3.5% to 4% of the sample, which has about 190,000 clones, over 70% seen once. The sample was PBMCs. The source of these receptors is a man aged 50-59 years in good health and CMV-seronegative. CDR3s leave out the opening cysteine and the closing phenylalanine or tryptophan.

V: TRBV5-1; CDR3: ASSPDSNTGELF
V: TRBV6-5; CDR3: ASTTGRGSYEQY
V: TRBV29-1; CDR3: SVLRDSYGGEQF
V: TRBV5-5; CDR3: ASSLAWPENNSPLH
V: TRBV7-2; CDR3: ASLGGPNSPLH
V: TRBV18; CDR3: ASSPGAQETQY
V: TRBV4-3; CDR3: ASSQEPGLHTEAF
V: TRBV30; CDR3: AWSVQGSLGYEQY
V: TRBV10-3; CDR3: AISESRQGGYEQY
V: TRBV7-9; CDR3: ASSLDRLAGESEQF
V: TRBV6-5; CDR3: ASSYGGGTGRYEQY
V: TRBV5-1; CDR3: ASSLSGQPNTGELF
V: TRBV7-2; CDR3: ASTYGGNANIQY
V: TRBV27; CDR3: ASSRGPNSPLH
V: TRBV13; CDR3: ASSSRLAVSSYNEQF
V: TRBV5-1; CDR3: ASSLEGQGNSPLH
V: TRBV9; CDR3: ASSETGRMETQY
V: TRBV4-3; CDR3: ASSQEVKGWRAGTQY
V: TRBV18; CDR3: ASSPIAASGATDTQY
V: TRBV2; CDR3: ASRSEAGGRDTQY
V: TRBV4-1; CDR3: ASSREIRAEAF
V: TRBV19; CDR3: ASRKGRTGSNEQF
V: TRBV6-5; CDR3: ASSYSAGGSGNTIY
V: TRBV6-5; CDR3: ASRPGQGIGEQY
V: TRBV18; CDR3: ASSPLRSRDYGYT
V: TRBV7-9; CDR3: SSSPLAVNEKLF
V: TRBV29-1; CDR3: SASGQTSNEAF
V: TRBV7-2; CDR3: ASSLGLAGSDTQY
V: TRBV7-8; CDR3: ASSPRRERSYEQY
V: TRBV5-4; CDR3: ASSSTRTSGANEQF
V: TRBV4-3; CDR3: ASRPNRAGELF
V: TRBV7-2; CDR3: ATSQGYNEQF
V: TRBV27; CDR3: ASSLSLLEVAKNIQY
V: TRBV29-1; CDR3: SVKRAGGPGEQF
V: TRBV27; CDR3: ASSGTGANYGYT
V: TRBV9; CDR3: ASSVGAAEEPYGYT
V: TRBV5-1; CDR3: ASSQQSQGTDGYT
V: TRBV5-1; CDR3: ASSSGTGVSYEQY
V: TRBV7-2; CDR3: ASSRQDNQPQH
V: TRBV18; CDR3: ASSPTDTGELF
V: TRBV5-8; CDR3: ASSSGQGARSYGYT
V: TRBV6-1; CDR3: ASSGGGAPYEQY
V: TRBV7-8; CDR3: ASPPRDTSYEQY